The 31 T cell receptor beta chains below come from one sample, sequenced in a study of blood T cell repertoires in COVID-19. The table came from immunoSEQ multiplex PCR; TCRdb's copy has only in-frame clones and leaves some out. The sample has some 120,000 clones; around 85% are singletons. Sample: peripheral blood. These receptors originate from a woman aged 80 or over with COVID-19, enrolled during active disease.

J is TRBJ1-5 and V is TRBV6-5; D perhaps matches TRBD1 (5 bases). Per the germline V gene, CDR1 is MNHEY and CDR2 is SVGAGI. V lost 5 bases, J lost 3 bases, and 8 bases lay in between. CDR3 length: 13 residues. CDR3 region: CASSLTANQPQHF. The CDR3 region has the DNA TGTGCCAGCAGTCTGACAGCCAATCAGCCCCAGCATTTT.

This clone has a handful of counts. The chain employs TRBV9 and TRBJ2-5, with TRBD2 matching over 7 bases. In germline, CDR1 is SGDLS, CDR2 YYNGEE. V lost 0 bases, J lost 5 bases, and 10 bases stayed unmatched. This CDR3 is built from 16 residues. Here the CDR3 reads CASSVGLAGVQETQYF. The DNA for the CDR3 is TGTGCCAGCAGCGTAGGTCTGGCGGGAGTGCAGGAGACCCAGTACTTC.

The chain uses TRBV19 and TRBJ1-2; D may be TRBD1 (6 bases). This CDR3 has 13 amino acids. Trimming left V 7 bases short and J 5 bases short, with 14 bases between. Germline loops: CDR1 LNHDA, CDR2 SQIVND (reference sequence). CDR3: CASNAGVGYGYTF. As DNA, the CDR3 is TGTGCCAGTAACGCAGGGGTGGGGTATGGCTACACCTTC.

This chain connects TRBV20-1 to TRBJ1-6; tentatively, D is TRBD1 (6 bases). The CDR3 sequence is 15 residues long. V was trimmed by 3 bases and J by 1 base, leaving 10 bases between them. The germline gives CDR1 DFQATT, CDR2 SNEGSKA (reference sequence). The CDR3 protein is CSASGGGSYNSPLHF. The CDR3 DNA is TGCAGTGCTAGTGGGGGCGGTTCCTATAATTCACCCCTCCACTTT.

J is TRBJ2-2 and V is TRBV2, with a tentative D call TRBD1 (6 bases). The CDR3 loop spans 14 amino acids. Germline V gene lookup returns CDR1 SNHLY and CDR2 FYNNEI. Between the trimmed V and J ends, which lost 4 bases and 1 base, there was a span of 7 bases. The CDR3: CASSGQVNTGELFF. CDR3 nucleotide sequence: TGTGCCAGCAGTGGACAGGTGAACACCGGGGAGCTGTTTTTT.

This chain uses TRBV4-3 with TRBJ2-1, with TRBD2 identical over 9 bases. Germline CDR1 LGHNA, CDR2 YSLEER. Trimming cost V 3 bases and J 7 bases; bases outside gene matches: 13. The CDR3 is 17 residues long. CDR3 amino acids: CASSQAVWREGPNEQFF. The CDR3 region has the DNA TGCGCCAGCAGCCAGGCGGTATGGCGGGAGGGCCCTAATGAGCAGTTCTTC.

In DNA, the CDR3 is TGTGCCAGCTCACCGATGGCCCAAGCAGATACGCAGTATTTT. Protein sequence: CASSPMAQADTQYF. J is TRBJ2-3 and V is TRBV18, with D hard to call. With 3 bases removed from V and 4 bases from J, the gap between germline ends came to 11 bases. This CDR3 has 14 residues. Germline V gives CDR1 KGHSH, CDR2 LQKENI.

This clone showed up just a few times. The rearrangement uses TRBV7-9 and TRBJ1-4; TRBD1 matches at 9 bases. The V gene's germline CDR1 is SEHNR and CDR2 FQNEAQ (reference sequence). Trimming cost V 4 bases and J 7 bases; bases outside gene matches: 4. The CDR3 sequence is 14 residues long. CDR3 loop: CASSSGQGIEKLFF. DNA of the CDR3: TGTGCCAGCAGCTCCGGACAGGGGATTGAAAAACTGTTTTTT.

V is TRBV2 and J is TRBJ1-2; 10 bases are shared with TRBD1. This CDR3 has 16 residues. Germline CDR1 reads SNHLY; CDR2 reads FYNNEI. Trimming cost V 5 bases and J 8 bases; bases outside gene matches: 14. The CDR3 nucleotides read TGTGCCAGCAGTCAAGACAGGGGGCTTACAGCGTCAGGCTACACCTTC. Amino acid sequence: CASSQDRGLTASGYTF. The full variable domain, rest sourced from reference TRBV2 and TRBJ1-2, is EPEVTQTPSHQVTQMGQEVILRCVPISNHLYFYWYRQILGQKVEFLVSFYNNEISEKSEIFDDQFSVERPDGSNFTLKIRSTKLEDSAMYFCASSQDRGLTASGYTFGSGTRLTVV.

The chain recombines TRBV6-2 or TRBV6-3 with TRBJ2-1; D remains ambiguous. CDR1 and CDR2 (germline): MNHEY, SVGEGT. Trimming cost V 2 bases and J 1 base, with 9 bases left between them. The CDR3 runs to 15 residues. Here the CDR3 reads CASSYTPVSYNEQFF. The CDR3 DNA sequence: TGTGCCAGCAGTTACACCCCGGTATCCTACAATGAGCAGTTCTTC.

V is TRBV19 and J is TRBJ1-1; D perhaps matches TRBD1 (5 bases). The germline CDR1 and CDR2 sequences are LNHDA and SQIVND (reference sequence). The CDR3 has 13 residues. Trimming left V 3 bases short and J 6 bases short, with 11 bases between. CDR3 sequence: CASSISGRAEAFF. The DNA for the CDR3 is TGTGCCAGTAGTATCTCAGGGAGGGCTGAAGCTTTCTTT.

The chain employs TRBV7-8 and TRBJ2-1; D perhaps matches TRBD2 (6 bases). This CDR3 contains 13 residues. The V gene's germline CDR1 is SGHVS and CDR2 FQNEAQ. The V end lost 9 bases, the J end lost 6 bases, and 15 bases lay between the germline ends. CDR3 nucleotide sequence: TGTGCCAGTGGGGCTGGGGAGGTCAATGAGCAGTTCTTC. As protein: CASGAGEVNEQFF.

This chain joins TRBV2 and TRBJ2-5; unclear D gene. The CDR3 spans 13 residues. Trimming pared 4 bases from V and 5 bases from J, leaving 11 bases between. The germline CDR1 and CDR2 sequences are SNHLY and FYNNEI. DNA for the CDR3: TGTGCCAGCAGTGTTGCCAGGCAGGAGACCCAGTACTTC. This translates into CASSVARQETQYF.

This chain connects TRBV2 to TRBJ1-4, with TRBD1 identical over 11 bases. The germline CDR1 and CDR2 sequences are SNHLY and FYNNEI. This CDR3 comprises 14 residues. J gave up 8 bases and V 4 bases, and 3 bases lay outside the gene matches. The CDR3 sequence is CASSAGTGGEKLFF. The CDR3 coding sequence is TGTGCCAGCAGTGCCGGGACAGGGGGAGAAAAACTGTTTTTT.

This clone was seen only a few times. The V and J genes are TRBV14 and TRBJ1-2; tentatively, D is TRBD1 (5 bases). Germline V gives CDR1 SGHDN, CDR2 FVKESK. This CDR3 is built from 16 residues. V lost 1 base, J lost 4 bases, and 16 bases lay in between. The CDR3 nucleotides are TGTGCCAGCAGCCAAGTGGGGCGGGAGTTGAGCTATGGCTACACCTTC. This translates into CASSQVGRELSYGYTF. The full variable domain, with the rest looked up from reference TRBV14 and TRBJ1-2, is EAGVTQFPSHSVIEKGQTVTLRCDPISGHDNLYWYRRVMGKEIKFLLHFVKESKQDESGMPNNRFLAERTGGTYSTLKVQPAELEDSGVYFCASSQVGRELSYGYTFGSGTRLTVV.

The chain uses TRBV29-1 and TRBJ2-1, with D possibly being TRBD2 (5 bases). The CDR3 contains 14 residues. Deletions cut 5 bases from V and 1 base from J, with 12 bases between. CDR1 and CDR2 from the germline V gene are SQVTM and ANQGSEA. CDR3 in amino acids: CSVRDWVSYNEQFF. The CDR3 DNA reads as TGCAGCGTTCGGGATTGGGTTTCCTACAATGAGCAGTTCTTC.

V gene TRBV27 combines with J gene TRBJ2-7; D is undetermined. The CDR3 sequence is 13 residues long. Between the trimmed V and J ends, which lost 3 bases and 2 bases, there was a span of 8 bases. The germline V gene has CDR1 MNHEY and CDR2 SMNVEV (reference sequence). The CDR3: CASSFGPTYEQYF. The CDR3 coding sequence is TGTGCCAGCAGTTTTGGCCCCACCTACGAGCAGTACTTC.

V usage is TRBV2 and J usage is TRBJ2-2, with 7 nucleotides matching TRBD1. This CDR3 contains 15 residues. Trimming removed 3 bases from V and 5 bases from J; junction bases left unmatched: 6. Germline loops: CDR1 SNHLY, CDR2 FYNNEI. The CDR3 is CASSETWTGTGELFF. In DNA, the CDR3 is TGTGCCAGCAGTGAGACCTGGACAGGAACCGGGGAGCTGTTTTTT.

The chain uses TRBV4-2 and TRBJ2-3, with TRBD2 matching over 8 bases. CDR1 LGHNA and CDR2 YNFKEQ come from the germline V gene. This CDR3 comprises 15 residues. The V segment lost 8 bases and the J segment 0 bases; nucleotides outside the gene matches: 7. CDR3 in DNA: TGTGCCAGCTCCGGGGGGGGCACCAGCACAGATACGCAGTATTTT. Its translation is CASSGGGTSTDTQYF.

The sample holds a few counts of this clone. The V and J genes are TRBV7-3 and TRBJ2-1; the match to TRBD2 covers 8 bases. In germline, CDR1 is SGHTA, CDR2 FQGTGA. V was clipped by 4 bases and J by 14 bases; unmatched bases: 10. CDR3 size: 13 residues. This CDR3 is CASSSQPGGPKFF. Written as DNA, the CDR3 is TGTGCCAGCAGCTCCCAACCGGGAGGGCCTAAGTTCTTC.

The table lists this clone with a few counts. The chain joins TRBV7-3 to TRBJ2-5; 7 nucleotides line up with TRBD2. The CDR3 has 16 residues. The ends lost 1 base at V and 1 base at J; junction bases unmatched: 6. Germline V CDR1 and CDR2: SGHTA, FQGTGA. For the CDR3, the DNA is TGTGCCAGCAGCTTAAGTCCTAGCGGATCCCAAGAGACCCAGTACTTC. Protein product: CASSLSPSGSQETQYF.

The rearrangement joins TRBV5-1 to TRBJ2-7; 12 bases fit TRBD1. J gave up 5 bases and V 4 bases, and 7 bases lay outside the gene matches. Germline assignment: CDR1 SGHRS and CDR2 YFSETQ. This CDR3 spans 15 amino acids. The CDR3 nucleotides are TGCGCCAGCAGCACCTCCGGGACAGGGGGCGACGAGCAGTACTTC. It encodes CASSTSGTGGDEQYF.

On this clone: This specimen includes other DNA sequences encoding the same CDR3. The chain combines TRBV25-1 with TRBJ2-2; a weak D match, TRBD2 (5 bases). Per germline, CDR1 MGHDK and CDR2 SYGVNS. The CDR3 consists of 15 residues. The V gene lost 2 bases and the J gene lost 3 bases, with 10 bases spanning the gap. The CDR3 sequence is CASSEGGVDTGELFF. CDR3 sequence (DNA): TGTGCCAGCAGTGAAGGAGGCGTCGACACCGGGGAGCTGTTTTTT.

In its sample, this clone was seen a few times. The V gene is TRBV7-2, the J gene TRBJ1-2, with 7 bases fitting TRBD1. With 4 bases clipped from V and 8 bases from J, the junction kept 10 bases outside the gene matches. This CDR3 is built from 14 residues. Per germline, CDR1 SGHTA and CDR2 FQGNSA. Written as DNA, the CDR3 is TGTGCCAGCAGCTACCGACAGGGTCTCGAAGGCTACACCTTC. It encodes CASSYRQGLEGYTF.

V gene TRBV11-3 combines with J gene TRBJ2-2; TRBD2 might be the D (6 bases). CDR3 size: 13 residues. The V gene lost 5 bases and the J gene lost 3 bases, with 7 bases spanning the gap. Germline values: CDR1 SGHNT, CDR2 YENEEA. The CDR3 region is CASSREDTGELFF. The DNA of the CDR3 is TGTGCCAGCAGCAGGGAGGACACCGGGGAGCTGTTTTTT.

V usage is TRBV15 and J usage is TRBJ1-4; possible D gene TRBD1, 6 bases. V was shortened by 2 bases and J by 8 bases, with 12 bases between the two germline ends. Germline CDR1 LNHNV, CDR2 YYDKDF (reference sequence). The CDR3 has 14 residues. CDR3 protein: CATSRTQGNEKLFF. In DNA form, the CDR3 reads TGTGCCACCAGCAGAACACAGGGCAACGAAAAACTGTTTTTT.

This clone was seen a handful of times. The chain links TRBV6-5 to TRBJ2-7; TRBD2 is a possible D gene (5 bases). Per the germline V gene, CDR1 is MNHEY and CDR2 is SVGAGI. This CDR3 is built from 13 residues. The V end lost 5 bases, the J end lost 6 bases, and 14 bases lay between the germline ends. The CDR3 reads CASSNPGRGEQYF. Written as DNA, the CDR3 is TGTGCCAGCAGTAACCCCGGTCGGGGCGAGCAGTACTTC.

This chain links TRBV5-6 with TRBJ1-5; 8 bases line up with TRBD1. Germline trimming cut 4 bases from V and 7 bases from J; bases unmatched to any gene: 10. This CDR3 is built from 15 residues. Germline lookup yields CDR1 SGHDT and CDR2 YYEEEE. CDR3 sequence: CASSLRGLGPQPQHF. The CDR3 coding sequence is TGTGCCAGCAGCCTCAGGGGGCTGGGTCCCCAGCCCCAGCATTTT.

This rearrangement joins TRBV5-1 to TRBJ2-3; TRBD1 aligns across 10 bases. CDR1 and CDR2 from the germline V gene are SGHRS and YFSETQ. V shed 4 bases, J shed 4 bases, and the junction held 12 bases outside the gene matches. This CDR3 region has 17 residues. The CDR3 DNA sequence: TGCGCCAGCAGCACAGGACAGGGGGTACCCGGGGCAGATACGCAGTATTTT. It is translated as CASSTGQGVPGADTQYF.

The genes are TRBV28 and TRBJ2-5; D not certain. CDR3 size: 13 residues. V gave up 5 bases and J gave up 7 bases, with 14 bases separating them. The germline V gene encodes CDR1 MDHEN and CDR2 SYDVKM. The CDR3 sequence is CASSLRQSGTQYF. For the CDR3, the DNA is TGTGCCAGCAGTCTGAGACAAAGTGGGACCCAGTACTTC.

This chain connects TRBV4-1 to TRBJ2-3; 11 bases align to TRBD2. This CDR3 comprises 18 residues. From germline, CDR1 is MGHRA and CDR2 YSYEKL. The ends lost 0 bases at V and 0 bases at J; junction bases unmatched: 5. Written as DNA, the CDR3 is TGCGCCAGCAGCCAAGATCTAGCGGGAGGACCTAGCACAGATACGCAGTATTTT. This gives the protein CASSQDLAGGPSTDTQYF.